This is a list of T cell receptor beta chains from one sample in a study of radiation and T cells in renal cell carcinoma. Using immunoSEQ multiplex PCR, the repertoire was profiled, and TCRdb retains in-frame clones only, with some absent. Altogether roughly 58,000 clones are present, 65% to 80% being singletons, with the ten largest covering around 7%. Here the sequenced sample was blood, taken from a patient whose treatment included radiotherapy and nephrectomy. These receptors originate from a man aged 60 to 69 with renal cell carcinoma. Both conserved end residues are part of each CDR3. The D gene is left open where the match is weak. The listing skips clone size in some rows; elsewhere it reads once, few, many or a size class.

size: NA
D: TRBD1
V: TRBV20-1
J: TRBJ1-6
DNA: TGCAGTGCTAGACGGGACAGGGGCCTCCACTTT
CDR3: CSARRDRGLHF

size: NA
D: NA
V: TRBV7-2
J: TRBJ2-7
DNA: TGTGCCAGCAGGGGGGACTCCTACGAGCAGTACTTC
CDR3: CASRGDSYEQYF

size: NA
D: NA
V: TRBV2
J: TRBJ1-6
DNA: TGTGCCACCAAAGCCGACCTGGGTTCACCCCTCCACTTT
CDR3: CATKADLGSPLHF

size: NA
D: TRBD2
V: TRBV12-5
J: TRBJ2-3
DNA: TGTGCTAGTGGTTTGGTGCGGGGGGGGACGGGAGATACGCAGTATTTT
CDR3: CASGLVRGGTGDTQYF

size: NA
D: NA
V: TRBV27
J: TRBJ1-1
DNA: TGTGCCAGCAGCCTAGACAGCTGGGACACTGAAGCTTTCTTT
CDR3: CASSLDSWDTEAFF

size: NA
D: NA
V: TRBV7-2
J: TRBJ1-1
DNA: TGTGCCAGCGACCAAACGGGGTCTAACACTGAAGCTTTCTTT
CDR3: CASDQTGSNTEAFF

size: medium-sized
D: TRBD1
V: TRBV27
J: TRBJ1-2
DNA: TGTGCCAGCAGTTTAGCAGGGGGAGCCCGGGTGGGGGGCTACACCTTC
CDR3: CASSLAGGARVGGYTF

size: NA
D: TRBD1
V: TRBV7-8
J: TRBJ2-2
DNA: TGTGCCAGCAGCTTATTGGGACAGCTGAACACCGGGGAGCTGTTTTTT
CDR3: CASSLLGQLNTGELFF

size: NA
D: NA
V: TRBV6-1
J: TRBJ1-1
DNA: TGTGCCAGCATTGAATTGGCTGTGGGCACTGAAGCTTTCTTT
CDR3: CASIELAVGTEAFF

size: few
D: TRBD1
V: TRBV7-9
J: TRBJ1-6
DNA: TGTGCCAGCAGCCAGGACAGGGGTTCCCTCCACTTT
CDR3: CASSQDRGSLHF

size: NA
D: NA
V: TRBV7-2
J: TRBJ2-5
DNA: TGTGCCAGCAGCTTGGGGGGATTGGGGGAGACCCAGTACTTC
CDR3: CASSLGGLGETQYF

size: NA
D: NA
V: TRBV6-1
J: TRBJ2-5
DNA: TGTGCCAGCAGCGCGACAGAATGGGAGACCCAGTACTTC
CDR3: CASSATEWETQYF

size: NA
D: NA
V: TRBV6-6
J: TRBJ1-2
DNA: TGTGCCAGCAGTTACTCGTTAGACGGCAGGGACTATGGCTACACCTTC
CDR3: CASSYSLDGRDYGYTF

size: NA
D: TRBD2
V: TRBV5-1
J: TRBJ2-5
DNA: TGCGCCAGCGCGGAGGCTAGCGGGACCTTGGAGACCCAGTACTTC
CDR3: CASAEASGTLETQYF

size: NA
D: NA
V: TRBV19
J: TRBJ1-3
DNA: TGTGCCAGTACCGTCTCGGTTGGAAACACCATATATTTT
CDR3: CASTVSVGNTIYF

size: NA
D: NA
V: TRBV9
J: TRBJ2-1
DNA: TGTGCCAGCAGCGTAGGGATCCCGAATGAGCAGTTCTTC
CDR3: CASSVGIPNEQFF

size: NA
D: NA
V: TRBV5-1
J: TRBJ1-2
DNA: TGCGCCAGCAGCTTGGAGGGAAACTATGGCTACACCTTC
CDR3: CASSLEGNYGYTF

size: NA
D: NA
V: TRBV11-3
J: TRBJ2-1
DNA: TGTGCCAGCAGCTTTTCTAAGGGCAATGAGCAGTTCTTC
CDR3: CASSFSKGNEQFF

size: NA
D: TRBD1
V: TRBV6-5
J: TRBJ1-1
DNA: TGTGCCAGCAGTTACCAGTGGGACAGGATGAACACTGAAGCTTTCTTT
CDR3: CASSYQWDRMNTEAFF

size: NA
D: NA
V: TRBV9
J: TRBJ2-1
DNA: TGTGCCAGCAGCACTGGGCTCAATGAGCAGTTCTTC
CDR3: CASSTGLNEQFF

size: NA
D: NA
V: TRBV9
J: TRBJ2-3
DNA: TGTGCCAGCAGCGCCACAGATACGCAGTATTTT
CDR3: CASSATDTQYF

size: NA
D: NA
V: TRBV4-1
J: TRBJ2-5
DNA: TGCGCCAGCAGCCAAGATCCTTGGAGAAAGACCCAGTACTTC
CDR3: CASSQDPWRKTQYF

size: NA
D: TRBD1
V: TRBV18
J: TRBJ2-5
DNA: TGTGCCAGCTCCCCGGGACAGGAGGAGACCCAGTACTTC
CDR3: CASSPGQEETQYF

size: NA
D: TRBD1
V: TRBV11-2
J: TRBJ2-1
DNA: TGTGCCAGCAGCCCCGCGGGACAGGTTATATACAATGAGCAGTTCTTC
CDR3: CASSPAGQVIYNEQFF

size: NA
D: NA
V: TRBV27
J: TRBJ2-1
DNA: TGTGCCAGCACCCCGAGAGGGATGGATGAGCAGTTCTTC
CDR3: CASTPRGMDEQFF

size: NA
D: TRBD2
V: TRBV7-9
J: TRBJ2-5
DNA: TGTGCCAGCAGCTTAAGTAGCGGGAGAGAGACCCAGTACTTC
CDR3: CASSLSSGRETQYF